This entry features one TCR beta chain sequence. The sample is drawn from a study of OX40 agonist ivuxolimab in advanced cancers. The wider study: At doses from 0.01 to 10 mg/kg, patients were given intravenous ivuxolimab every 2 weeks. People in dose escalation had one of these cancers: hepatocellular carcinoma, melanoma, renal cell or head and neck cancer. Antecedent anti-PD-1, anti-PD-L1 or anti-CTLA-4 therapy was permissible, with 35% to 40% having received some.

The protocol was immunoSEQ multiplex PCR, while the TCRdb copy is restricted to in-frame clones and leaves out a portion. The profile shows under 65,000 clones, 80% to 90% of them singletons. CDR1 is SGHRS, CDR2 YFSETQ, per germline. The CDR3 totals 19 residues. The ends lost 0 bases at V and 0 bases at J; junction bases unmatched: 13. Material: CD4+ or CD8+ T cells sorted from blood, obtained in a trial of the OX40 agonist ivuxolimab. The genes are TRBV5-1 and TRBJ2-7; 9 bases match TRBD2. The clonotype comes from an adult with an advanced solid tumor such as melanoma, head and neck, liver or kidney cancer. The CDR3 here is CASSLAPLREGVSSYEQYF. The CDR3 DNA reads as TGCGCCAGCAGCTTGGCCCCCCTGCGGGAGGGTGTGAGCTCCTACGAGCAGTACTTC.